Described below is a single T cell receptor (beta chain) sequence and its context. Its antigen remains unidentified. The data belong to a study of B cell selection in AIRE deficiency. Regulatory T cells were sorted as CD4+CD25hiCD127low/negative. Control samples were from healthy, unrelated donors. The study's findings and limits: Shorter CDR3s marked shared Treg sequences, biased toward few non-templated insertions. Only about 9.3% of 3,500 to 4,500 shared Treg sequences were patient-specific; around 33% healthy-specific.

This CDR3 has 16 amino acids. CDR1 and CDR2 (germline): SQVTM, ANQGSEA. Trimming pared 4 bases from V and 0 bases from J, leaving 16 bases between. As processed by the authors: Pooled Tregs gave 50,000 or so patient and over 8.5x10^4 donor TCRbeta sequences. Using immunoSEQ multiplex PCR, the repertoire was profiled, and TCRdb retains in-frame clones only, with some absent. V, J and clone size reflect that table, while D and trimming were determined from the DNA. The data contain 23,000 or so clones, 80% to 95% of them singletons. The sequence came from a human donor in good health. The V gene is TRBV29-1, the J gene TRBJ1-3, with D possibly matching TRBD1 (6 bases). The sample consisted of CD4+CD25+ Tregs sorted from PBMCs. This chain's CDR3 is CSVGGGRSNSGNTIYF. The CDR3 region has the DNA TGCAGCGTTGGGGGGGGCAGGTCAAACTCTGGAAACACCATATATTTT.